This T cell receptor (beta chain) was identified in a study of metastatic and nonmetastatic thyroid tumors. Study in general: The authors compared repertoires across blood and tumor or nodule tissue from malignant and benign thyroid patients. Study-wide results and caveats: Significantly higher TCR beta diversity was reportedly seen in malignant thyroid tumors than benign nodules, in blood and tumor.

CDR1 and CDR2 (germline): MNHNS, SASEGT. This CDR3 has 15 amino acids. The ends were cut back, 5 bases at V and 5 bases at J, with 18 bases in the middle. Of note for this clone: Its target is unknown.

In the original workflow: In papillary thyroid cancer, a distant-metastasis classifier was built using CDR3 differences across clinicopathological groups. TCRdb re-processed the PCR reads through MiXCR. The V and J calls and clone size are TCRdb's, not the authors'. The sample contains about 20,000 clones, 30% to 40% of which appear only once. Nobody among the patients had been given any treatment before thyroid surgery. This receptor was identified in a male donor with papillary thyroid cancer or a benign thyroid nodule (not recorded which). Some clones in this sample may be carry-over from other donors' samples. The chain joins TRBV6-1 to TRBJ1-1, with unresolved D. Sequencing used tumor tissue. DNA of the CDR3: TGTGCCAGCAGTCGGGATTACAGAAGAGGTACTGAAGCTTTCTTT. This codes for CASSRDYRRGTEAFF.